Described below is a single T cell receptor beta chain sequence and its context. Its antigen is undetermined. This specimen comes from a study of T cell repertoires in cytomegalovirus infection. Study observations and caveats: Predominance within the ex vivo response was attributable to HLA-C-restricted CMV-specific TCR beta clonotypes.

A single record per CDR3 protein comes from TCRdb applying MiXCR to the reads. This table holds approximately 250,000 distinct CDR3 sequences, more than 9% found once. Germline CDR1 reads LNHDA; CDR2 reads SQIVND (reference sequence). V lost 5 bases and J 5 bases, leaving 15 bases between the germline ends. The CDR3 runs to 14 residues. The sequenced sample was PBMCs. The rearrangement joins TRBV19 to TRBJ1-2; D perhaps matches TRBD1 (5 bases). The receptor was derived from a human donor in good health (CMV status not recorded). Some clones in this sample may be carry-over from other donors' samples. Written as DNA, the CDR3 is TGTGCCAGTAGTGCCGTGCCAGGGATTTATGGCTACACCTTC. Its translation: CASSAVPGIYGYTF.